Each of the 30 T cell receptor beta chains below was sequenced from the same sample in a study of cytomegalovirus exposure and HLA in healthy donors. Primers included in the PCR were 60 Vbeta and 13 Jbeta primers. The method was immunoSEQ multiplex PCR; TCRdb's version includes in-frame clones alone and lacks a portion of them. The profile covers tens of thousands of clones, with around 76% appearing a single time and more than 2.5% taken by the ten largest. Sequences were obtained from PBMCs. The receptors shown here come from a man between 18 and 29 years old in good health and CMV-seronegative.

V is TRBV19 and J is TRBJ1-2; perhaps TRBD1 as D (6 bases). Trimming cost V 3 bases and J 0 bases, with 11 bases left between them. This CDR3 is 15 amino acids long. From germline, CDR1 is LNHDA and CDR2 SQIVND (reference sequence). The CDR3 loop is CASSINRVSNYGYTF. CDR3 sequence (DNA): TGTGCCAGTAGTATCAACAGGGTATCTAACTATGGCTACACCTTC.

The chain links TRBV27 to TRBJ1-6; D gene ambiguous. Trimming removed 4 bases from V and 0 bases from J, with 4 bases in between. CDR1 and CDR2 from the germline V gene are MNHEY and SMNVEV (reference sequence). The CDR3 runs 14 residues. CDR3 nucleotides: TGTGCCAGCAGTTCCAGCTCCTATAATTCACCCCTCCACTTT. Amino acid sequence: CASSSSSYNSPLHF.

The chain recombines TRBV7-9 with TRBJ2-3, with 10 bases aligning to TRBD2. The V gene end was trimmed by 2 bases and the J gene end by 0 bases; junction bases not matched to a gene: 11. The CDR3 contains 19 residues. Germline CDR1 SEHNR, CDR2 FQNEAQ (reference sequence). CDR3 amino acids: CASSLPASGGEISTDTQYF. In nucleotides, the CDR3 is TGTGCCAGCAGCTTACCCGCTAGCGGGGGAGAAATAAGCACAGATACGCAGTATTTT.

J is TRBJ2-7 and V is TRBV4-2, with 7 positions matching TRBD1. V was clipped by 1 base and J by 4 bases; unmatched bases: 10. Germline values: CDR1 LGHNA, CDR2 YNFKEQ. This CDR3 has 16 amino acids. The DNA for the CDR3 is TGTGCCAGCAGCCAAGTAGCCTCGGGACAGAGATACGAGCAGTACTTC. This codes for CASSQVASGQRYEQYF.

V and J are TRBV9 and TRBJ2-1; 13 bases align to TRBD2. V lost 3 bases to trimming and J lost 5 bases; unmatched junction nucleotides: 2. The germline V gene encodes CDR1 SGDLS and CDR2 YYNGEE. This CDR3 is built from 15 residues. This CDR3 reads CASSGGTSGDNEQFF. The CDR3 DNA sequence: TGTGCCAGCAGCGGTGGGACTAGCGGGGACAATGAGCAGTTCTTC.

This clone has a handful of counts. This rearrangement joins TRBV13 to TRBJ2-5; D is possibly TRBD2 (6 bases). CDR1 and CDR2 (germline): PRHDT, FYEKMQ (reference sequence). Between the trimmed V and J ends, which lost 4 bases and 4 bases, there was a span of 16 bases. The CDR3 sequence is 15 residues long. DNA for the CDR3: TGTGCCAGCAGCTCAGCCGGGAGTGGGGGAGAGACCCAGTACTTC. Protein: CASSSAGSGGETQYF.

There are a few counts of this clone. V gene TRBV4-3 combines with J gene TRBJ1-4; TRBD1 agrees at 10 bases. The germline CDR1 and CDR2 sequences are LGHNA and YSLEER. The CDR3 length is 14 residues. V gave up 4 bases and J gave up 8 bases; unmatched junction bases: 4. CDR3 nucleotide sequence: TGCGCCAGCAGCCGGGGACAGGGGAAGGAAAAACTGTTTTTT. Translation: CASSRGQGKEKLFF.

The CDR3 nucleotides are TGTGCCAGCAGTGTCCGGGGACAGGGGTACGAGCAGTACTTC. It codes for CASSVRGQGYEQYF. The chain uses TRBV6-1 and TRBJ2-7; 10 bases line up with TRBD1. The CDR3 is 14 amino acids. Germline V gives CDR1 MNHNS, CDR2 SASEGT. V gave up 4 bases and J gave up 4 bases; unmatched junction bases: 4.

DNA for the CDR3: TGTGCCAGCAGTTTATCAGAGCGGGGGGGCCGCGACGAGCAGTACTTC. As protein: CASSLSERGGRDEQYF. This chain joins TRBV28 and TRBJ2-7; TRBD2 matches at 10 bases. V lost 1 base, J lost 5 bases, and 8 bases stayed unmatched. CDR1 and CDR2 (germline): MDHEN, SYDVKM. The CDR3 is 16 amino acids. Drawing the rest from reference TRBV28 and TRBJ2-7, the complete variable domain is DVKVTQSSRYLVKRTGEKVFLECVQDMDHENMFWYRQDPGLGLRLIYFSYDVKMKEKGDIPEGYSVSREKKERFSLILESASTNQTSMYLCASSLSERGGRDEQYFGPGTRLTVT.

The rearrangement joins TRBV6-6 to TRBJ1-5; D is perhaps TRBD1 (5 bases). CDR1 and CDR2 (germline): MNHNY, SVGAGI (reference sequence). The CDR3 sequence is 13 residues long. Trimming cost V 6 bases and J 6 bases, with 12 bases left between them. The CDR3 spells CASRDQGSQPQHF. DNA of the CDR3: TGTGCCAGCAGAGATCAGGGTTCTCAGCCCCAGCATTTT.

This clone was detected a few times. Other DNA sequences in this specimen translate into the identical CDR3. The chain recombines TRBV9 with TRBJ2-2; 8 bases fit TRBD2. CDR1 is SGDLS, CDR2 YYNGEE, per germline. Trimming took 1 base from V and 6 from J; bases not matched to a gene: 5. The CDR3 is 15 amino acids. CDR3 sequence (DNA): TGTGCCAGCAGCGTAAGCGGGGGAACCTCCGGGGAGCTGTTTTTT. Its translation: CASSVSGGTSGELFF.

This clone was recorded only once. The J gene is TRBJ1-2, the V gene TRBV14, with 8 nucleotides matching TRBD1. CDR1 is SGHDN, CDR2 FVKESK, per germline. This CDR3 is 14 amino acids long. V shed 0 bases and J 6 bases; nucleotides not matched to a gene: 3. CDR3 loop: CASSQDSRGHGYTF. The CDR3 DNA is TGTGCCAGCAGCCAAGACTCCAGGGGGCATGGCTACACCTTC. The whole variable domain, filled in from reference TRBV14 and TRBJ1-2, reads EAGVTQFPSHSVIEKGQTVTLRCDPISGHDNLYWYRRVMGKEIKFLLHFVKESKQDESGMPNNRFLAERTGGTYSTLKVQPAELEDSGVYFCASSQDSRGHGYTFGSGTRLTVV.

The chain is built from TRBV5-1 and TRBJ1-1; possible D gene TRBD1, 5 bases. CDR3 length equals 13 residues. Germline V gene sequence: CDR1 SGHRS, CDR2 YFSETQ. V lost 5 bases, J lost 1 base, and 9 bases lay in between. The CDR3 sequence: CASRQARNTEAFF. The CDR3, as DNA: TGCGCCAGCAGACAGGCAAGGAACACTGAAGCTTTCTTT.

As DNA, the CDR3 is TGTGCCAGTAGTCCTGGACACTACTCTGGAAACACCATATATTTT. This sequence encodes CASSPGHYSGNTIYF. The J gene is TRBJ1-3, the V gene TRBV19; D may be TRBD1 (5 bases). The CDR3 contains 15 residues. V was pared by 5 bases and J by 0 bases, with 11 bases between. The germline V gene encodes CDR1 LNHDA and CDR2 SQIVND (reference sequence).

V gene TRBV30 combines with J gene TRBJ1-2, with 7 bases identical to TRBD1. This CDR3 is built from 13 residues. V shed 0 bases and J 8 bases; nucleotides not matched to a gene: 6. The germline gives CDR1 GTSNPN, CDR2 SVGIG (reference sequence). The CDR3 protein is CAWSVLSGGGYTF. CDR3 sequence (DNA): TGTGCCTGGAGTGTACTTTCAGGGGGAGGCTACACCTTC.

This chain joins TRBV5-1 and TRBJ2-7; 7 bases match TRBD1. The V gene end was trimmed by 4 bases and the J gene end by 0 bases; junction bases not matched to a gene: 7. Germline assignment: CDR1 SGHRS and CDR2 YFSETQ. This CDR3 has 15 amino acids. This chain's CDR3 is CASSQGVANSYEQYV. DNA for the CDR3: TGCGCCAGCAGCCAGGGGGTAGCTAACTCCTACGAGCAGTACGTC.

The V gene is TRBV6-6, the J gene TRBJ1-5; D is possibly TRBD1 (6 bases). From germline, CDR1 is MNHNY and CDR2 SVGAGI (reference sequence). The germline V and J ends were trimmed by 2 bases and 8 bases, with 13 bases remaining between them. This CDR3 region has 14 residues. The CDR3 protein is CASSYDTGSEPQHF. The CDR3 DNA follows: TGTGCCAGCAGTTACGACACAGGGTCGGAGCCCCAGCATTTT.

The V gene is TRBV10-3, the J gene TRBJ2-2; D uncertain. This CDR3 contains 15 residues. Trimming left V 2 bases short and J 0 bases short, with 7 bases between. Germline V gene data show CDR1 as ENHRY and CDR2 as SYGVKD. Here the CDR3 DNA reads TGTGCCATCAGTGAGGGCAGAACGAACACCGGGGAGCTGTTTTTT. This translates into CAISEGRTNTGELFF.

The V gene is TRBV11-2, the J gene TRBJ2-2, with TRBD2 matching over 9 bases. Per the germline V gene, CDR1 is SGHAT and CDR2 is FQNNGV. J was trimmed by 1 base and V by 7 bases; bases with no gene match: 7. The CDR3 totals 16 residues. The CDR3 DNA is TGTGCCAGCACCCGTAGCGGGGGACAGAACACCGGGGAGCTGTTTTTT. This translates into CASTRSGGQNTGELFF.

The CDR3 region has the DNA TGTGCCAGCATCCCTGACATAGCCAAAAACATTCAGTACTTC. Translating it yields CASIPDIAKNIQYF. The genes are TRBV7-9 and TRBJ2-4; D ambiguous. The CDR3 sequence is 14 residues long. The germline V gene encodes CDR1 SEHNR and CDR2 FQNEAQ (reference sequence). Trimming removed 7 bases at V and 0 bases at J, with 10 bases between.

The chain is built from TRBV2 and TRBJ2-7; D may be TRBD1 (5 bases). The CDR3 extends over 11 amino acids. V lost 8 bases, J lost 6 bases, and 11 bases lay in between. Germline assignment: CDR1 SNHLY and CDR2 FYNNEI. This chain's CDR3 is CASGAALEQYV. In DNA, the CDR3 is TGTGCCAGCGGGGCAGCCCTCGAGCAGTACGTC.

The CDR3 sequence: CASSLDSNLNYGYTF. CDR3 DNA: TGCGCCAGCAGCTTGGACAGTAACTTGAACTATGGCTACACCTTC. J is TRBJ1-2 and V is TRBV5-1; no reliable D call. The CDR3 is 15 amino acids. The V end lost 0 bases, the J end lost 2 bases, and 11 bases lay between the germline ends. CDR1 is SGHRS and CDR2 is YFSETQ in the germline V gene.

The chain couples TRBV18 to TRBJ1-6, with 7 bases fitting TRBD1. Germline V gene lookup returns CDR1 KGHSH and CDR2 LQKENI. The CDR3 has 15 residues. V trimming: 5 bases; J trimming: 9 bases; junction bases outside the gene matches: 10. CDR3 coding DNA: TGTGCCAGCTCATCTGACAGGGAAGGGATTTCACCCCTCCACTTT. Residues: CASSSDREGISPLHF.

The V call is TRBV21-1, the J call TRBJ2-7; the D call TRBD1 from the table was never checked on the DNA. TRBV21-1 is a recognized pseudogene. The length of the CDR3 is 14 residues. Here the CDR3 reads CASSRNRQSYEQYV. CDR3 nucleotides: TGTGCCAGCAGCCGCAATCGACAATCCTACGAGCAGTACGTC.

The sample holds a few counts of this clone. The CDR3 is CASSGGRPQETQYF. The CDR3 region has the DNA TGTGCCAGCAGCGGTGGGAGGCCACAAGAGACCCAGTACTTC. The chain employs TRBV9 and TRBJ2-5; the D gene is possibly TRBD2 (6 bases). Trimming took off 3 bases at V and 2 bases at J, with 11 bases between the two ends. Germline CDR1 reads SGDLS; CDR2 reads YYNGEE. This CDR3 is 14 amino acids long.

The chain combines TRBV7-7 with TRBJ2-5; D is undetermined. The CDR3 is 13 residues long. CDR1 SSHAT and CDR2 FNYEAQ come from the germline V gene (reference sequence). Trimming took 5 bases from V and 5 from J, leaving 12 bases between them. This CDR3 is CASSRTRSETQYF. In nucleotides, the CDR3 is TGTGCCAGCAGCCGAACACGGAGCGAGACCCAGTACTTC.

The rearrangement uses TRBV5-1 and TRBJ2-7; D ambiguous. V lost 0 bases and J 3 bases, leaving 10 bases between the germline ends. CDR1 and CDR2 (germline): SGHRS, YFSETQ. The CDR3 length is 14 residues. The CDR3 spells CASSLAPTSYEQYV. CDR3 nucleotide sequence: TGCGCCAGCAGCTTGGCCCCGACAAGCTACGAGCAGTACGTC.

The table lists this clone with a few counts. The CDR3 DNA reads TGTGCCAGCTCACCCCTTGACAGGCTCGAGCAGTACGTC. Amino acids: CASSPLDRLEQYV. The chain carries TRBV18 and TRBJ2-7, with a tentative D call TRBD1 (6 bases). This CDR3 is 13 amino acids long. The V end lost 3 bases, the J end lost 6 bases, and 12 bases lay between the germline ends. From germline, CDR1 is KGHSH and CDR2 LQKENI.

The count of this clone is one. The gene calls are TRBV5-1 and TRBJ2-2; TRBD1 matches 8 bases. The CDR3 length is 17 residues. V was pared by 4 bases and J by 0 bases, with 8 bases of the junction left unmatched. CDR1 is SGHRS, CDR2 YFSETQ, per germline. The CDR3 DNA is TGCGCCAGCAGCCTACTTGGACAGGGAGCGAACACCGGGGAGCTGTTTTTT. It yields the protein CASSLLGQGANTGELFF. Variable domain in full (rest from reference TRBV5-1 and TRBJ2-2): KAGVTQTPRYLIKTRGQQVTLSCSPISGHRSVSWYQQTPGQGLQFLFEYFSETQRNKGNFPGRFSGRQFSNSRSEMNVSTLELGDSALYLCASSLLGQGANTGELFFGEGSRLTVL.

This sequence joins TRBV5-1 and TRBJ2-7; 7 bases are shared with TRBD2. Per the germline V gene, CDR1 is SGHRS and CDR2 is YFSETQ. This CDR3 contains 15 residues. J was trimmed by 4 bases and V by 3 bases; bases with no gene match: 10. CDR3 sequence (DNA): TGCGCCAGCAGCTCCAGCCTGCGGGGGACGTACGAGCAGTACTTC. Encoded protein: CASSSSLRGTYEQYF.